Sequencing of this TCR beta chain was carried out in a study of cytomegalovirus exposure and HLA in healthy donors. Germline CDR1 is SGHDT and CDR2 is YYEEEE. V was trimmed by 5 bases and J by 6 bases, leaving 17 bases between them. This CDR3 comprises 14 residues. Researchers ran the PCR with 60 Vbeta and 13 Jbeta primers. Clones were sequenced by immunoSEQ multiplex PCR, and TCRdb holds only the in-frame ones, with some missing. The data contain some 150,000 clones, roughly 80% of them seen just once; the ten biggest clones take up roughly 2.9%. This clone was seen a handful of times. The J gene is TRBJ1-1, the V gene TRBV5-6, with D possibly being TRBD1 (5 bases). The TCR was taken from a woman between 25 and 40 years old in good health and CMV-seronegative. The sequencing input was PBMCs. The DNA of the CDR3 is TGTGCCAGCAGACCCTCCGGGGAGGGGCCTGAAGCTTTCTTT. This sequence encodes CASRPSGEGPEAFF.